This entry features one T cell receptor (beta chain) sequence. The antigen remains unidentified. The sample comes from a study of cytomegalovirus exposure and HLA in healthy donors. Study-level results: As was reported, the HLA-A and HLA-B alleles of most subjects were accurately predicted from TCR beta sequences. A later analysis linked a missense DCLRE1C variant to TCR beta V- and J-gene trimming. The study designated 150 to 200 TCR beta chains cytomegalovirus-associated.

J was trimmed by 9 bases and V by 4 bases; bases with no gene match: 5. CDR1 and CDR2 (germline): MNHEY, SMNVEV (reference sequence). The CDR3 is 12 amino acids. The PCR used 60 Vbeta and 13 Jbeta primers. The table came from immunoSEQ multiplex PCR; TCRdb's copy has only in-frame clones and leaves some out. This repertoire shows some 140,000 clones, more than 70% found once; its top ten account for roughly 5.9%. V is TRBV27 and J is TRBJ2-7; 8 nucleotides line up with TRBD2. The receptor was isolated from a woman aged 40 to 50 in good health and CMV-seropositive. Sequencing input: PBMCs. The CDR3 loop is CASSSTGGGQYF. The DNA of the CDR3 is TGTGCCAGCAGTTCCACCGGGGGGGGGCAGTACTTC.